This T cell receptor beta chain comes out of a study of T cell repertoires in cytomegalovirus infection (dated by TCRdb to the late 2010s). About the study as a whole: Because public TCR beta signatures pointed to carriage of CMV infection together with the matching HLA type, the HLA type of each donor mattered for the analysis. Results the study describes overall, beyond this receptor: In both this cohort and an independent roughly 400-donor cohort, the cumulative frequency of public TCR beta family members distinguished carriers of CMV infection plus the relevant HLA type. The ex vivo response was dominated by HLA-C-restricted CMV-specific TCR beta clonotypes, which also provided the single most frequent clonotype in two of eight donors.

V and J are truncated by 7 bases and 7 bases respectively, leaving an intervening sequence of 17 bases. As encoded in the germline V gene, CDR1 is SQVTM while CDR2 is ANQGSEA. The CDR3 runs 13 amino acids, cysteine and phenylalanine included. Only the CDR3 portion is preserved as DNA: 39 bases, with reading frame beginning at the first base. This clonotype was picked up many times. Its antigen remains unidentified. The record has no base qualities; no much larger clone is one base away. These reads were obtained on an Illumina HiSeq 1500. The raw public data were reprocessed by TCRdb itself: fastp quality trimming at Q25, MiXCR clonotype calling, in-frame beta chains only. Every CDR3 protein is listed once, alongside the most common genes and DNA of its rows. Here the sample has roughly 230,000 distinct CDR3 sequences; about 7% occur a single time. Clones ranked in the top ten supply around 6.9% of the sample.

The sequencing input was PBMCs. The chain links TRBV29-1 with TRBJ1-5; tentative D gene TRBD1, with 5 bases matching. The origin of this receptor is a human donor in good health (CMV status not recorded). Some clones in this sample may be carry-over from other donors' samples. CDR3 protein: CSAGGDRGQPQHF. In nucleotides, the sequence is TGCAGCGCCGGGGGGGATCGAGGGCAGCCCCAGCATTTT.